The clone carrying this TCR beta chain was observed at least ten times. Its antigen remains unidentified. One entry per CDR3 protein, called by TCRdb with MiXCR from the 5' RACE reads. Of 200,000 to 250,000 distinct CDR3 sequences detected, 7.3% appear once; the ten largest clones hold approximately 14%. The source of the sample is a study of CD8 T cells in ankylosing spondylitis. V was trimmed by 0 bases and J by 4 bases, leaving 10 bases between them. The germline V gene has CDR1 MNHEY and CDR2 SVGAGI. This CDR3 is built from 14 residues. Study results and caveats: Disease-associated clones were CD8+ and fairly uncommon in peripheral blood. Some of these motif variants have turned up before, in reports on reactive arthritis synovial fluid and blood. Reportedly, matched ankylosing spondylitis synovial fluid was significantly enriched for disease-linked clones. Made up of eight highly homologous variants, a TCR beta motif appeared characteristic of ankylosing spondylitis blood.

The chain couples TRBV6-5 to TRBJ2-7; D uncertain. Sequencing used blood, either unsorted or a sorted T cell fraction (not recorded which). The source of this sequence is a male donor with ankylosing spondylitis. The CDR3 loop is CASSYSILTYEQYF. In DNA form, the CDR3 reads TGTGCCAGCAGTTACTCGATCCTAACTTACGAGCAGTACTTC.